This TCR beta chain was documented in a study of beta chain features in type 1 diabetes. Germline values: CDR1 ENHRY, CDR2 SYGVKD. The CDR3 has 15 residues. V lost 6 bases, J lost 2 bases, and 7 bases stayed unmatched. This clone was seen a handful of times. Its specificity is not known. Study-level points and caveats: Equally in patients and controls, PCR might preferentially amplify shorter templates. Among patients, naive, central memory and Treg TCRB repertoires appeared more similar than among healthy donors.

Expressed TCRB transcripts were sequenced because the entire RNA isolate underwent reverse transcription. Naive, central memory and regulatory T cell samples yielded about 3.9 million reads on average. Produced via immunoSEQ multiplex PCR; TCRdb's table is partial and in-frame only. Of 400,000 to 450,000 clones listed, more than 11% are singletons. This chain uses TRBV10-3 with TRBJ2-3; TRBD1 matches 8 bases. The sample consisted of naive CD4+ T cells from blood. The receptor comes from a man aged 25-45 years in good health. The CDR3 nucleotides are TGTGCCATCAGATCACAGGGGGAGGCCACAGATACGCAGTATTTT. Its protein is CAIRSQGEATDTQYF.